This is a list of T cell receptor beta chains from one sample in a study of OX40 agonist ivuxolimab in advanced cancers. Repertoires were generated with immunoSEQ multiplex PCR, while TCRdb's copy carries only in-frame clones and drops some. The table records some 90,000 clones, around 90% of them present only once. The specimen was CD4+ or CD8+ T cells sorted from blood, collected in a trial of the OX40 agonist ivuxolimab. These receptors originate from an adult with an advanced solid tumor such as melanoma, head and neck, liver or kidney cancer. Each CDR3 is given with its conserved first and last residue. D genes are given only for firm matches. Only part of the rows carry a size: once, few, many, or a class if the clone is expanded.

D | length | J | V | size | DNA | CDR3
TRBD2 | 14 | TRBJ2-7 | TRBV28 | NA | TGTGCCAGCAGAACTAGCGGGCCCTCCTACGAGCAGTACTTC | CASRTSGPSYEQYF
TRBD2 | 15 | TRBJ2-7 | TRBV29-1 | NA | TGCAGCGTTGTTTGGCTAGCGGGAGGGTCTCACGAGCAGTACTTC | CSVVWLAGGSHEQYF
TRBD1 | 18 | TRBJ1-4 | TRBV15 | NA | TGTGCCACCAGCAGAGATCTACCGGGACAGGGGACGGGTGAAAAACTGTTTTTT | CATSRDLPGQGTGEKLFF
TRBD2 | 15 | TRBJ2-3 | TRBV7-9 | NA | TGTGCCAGCAGCTTAAAGGGAGGGAGGGCAGATACGCAGTATTTT | CASSLKGGRADTQYF
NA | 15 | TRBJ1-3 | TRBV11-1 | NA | TGTGCCAGCAGCTTAACCGGGACATCTGGAAACACCATATATTTT | CASSLTGTSGNTIYF
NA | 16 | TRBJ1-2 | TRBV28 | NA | TGTGCCAGCAGCCGTACCAGCAGGGGAGTGGTCTATGGCTACACCTTC | CASSRTSRGVVYGYTF
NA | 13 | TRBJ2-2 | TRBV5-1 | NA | TGCGCCAGCAGCTTAGACGGGACCGGGGAGCTGTTTTTT | CASSLDGTGELFF
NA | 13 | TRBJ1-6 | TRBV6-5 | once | TGTGCCAGCAGTTACGTGGGGAATTCACCCCTCCACTTT | CASSYVGNSPLHF
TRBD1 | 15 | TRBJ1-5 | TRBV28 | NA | TGTGCCAGCAGTGGGGGACAGGGACAAAATCAGCCCCAGCATTTT | CASSGGQGQNQPQHF
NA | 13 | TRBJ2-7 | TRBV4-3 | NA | TGCGCCAGCAGCCAAGGGCAGTACTACGAGCAGTACTTC | CASSQGQYYEQYF
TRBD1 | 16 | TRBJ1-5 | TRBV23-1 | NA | TGCGCCAGCAGTCCCCAGGGGGACAGGCCGAATCAGCCCCAGCATTTT | CASSPQGDRPNQPQHF
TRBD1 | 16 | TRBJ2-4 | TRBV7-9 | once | TGTGCCAGCAGCAGAAGGGACAGGCTAGCCAAAAACATTCAGTACTTC | CASSRRDRLAKNIQYF
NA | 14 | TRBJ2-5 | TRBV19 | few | TGTGCCAGTAGCGCGGGCGGGGTTAGGGAGACCCAGTACTTC | CASSAGGVRETQYF
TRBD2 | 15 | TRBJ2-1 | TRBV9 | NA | TGTGCCAGCAGCGCCTTAGCGGGAGAGGGGAATGAGCAGTTCTTC | CASSALAGEGNEQFF
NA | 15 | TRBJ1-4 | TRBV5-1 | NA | TGCGCCAGCAGCTACCAGGGTTCGACTAATGAAAAACTGTTTTTT | CASSYQGSTNEKLFF
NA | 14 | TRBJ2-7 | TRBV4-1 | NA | TGCGCCAGCAGCCGGGACGAGGGACCAAACGAGCAGTACTTC | CASSRDEGPNEQYF
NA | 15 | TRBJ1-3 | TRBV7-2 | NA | TGTGCCAGCAGCTTAGCAGGGTACTCTGGAAACACCATATATTTT | CASSLAGYSGNTIYF
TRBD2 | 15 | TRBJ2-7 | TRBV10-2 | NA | TGCGCCAGCAGCCTACTAGCGGGAGGGCCTATTGAGCAGTACTTC | CASSLLAGGPIEQYF
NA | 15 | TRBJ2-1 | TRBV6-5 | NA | TGTGCCAGCACCCTAAGGGACGGAGGTTGGGATGAGCAGTTCTTC | CASTLRDGGWDEQFF
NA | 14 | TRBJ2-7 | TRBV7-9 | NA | TGTGCCAGCAGCTTAGAGTCGCAGGGCTACGAGCAGTACTTC | CASSLESQGYEQYF
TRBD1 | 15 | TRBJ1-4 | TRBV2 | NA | TGTGCCAGCAGTAAACAGGGGGCGCAGAGTGAAAAACTGTTTTTT | CASSKQGAQSEKLFF
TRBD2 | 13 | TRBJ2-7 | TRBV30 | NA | TGTGCCTGGATGGGACTAGCGGGAGACGAGCAGTACTTC | CAWMGLAGDEQYF
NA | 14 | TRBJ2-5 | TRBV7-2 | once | TGTGCCAGCAACATCAACCGGGGGAGAGAGACCCAGTACTTC | CASNINRGRETQYF
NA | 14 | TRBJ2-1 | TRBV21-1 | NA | TGTGCCAGCAGCAAAGCGGACAGGTACAATGAGCAGTTCTTC | CASSKADRYNEQFF
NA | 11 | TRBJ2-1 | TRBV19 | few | TGTGCCAGTAGAGGGTGGGGAGAGCAGTTCTTC | CASRGWGEQFF
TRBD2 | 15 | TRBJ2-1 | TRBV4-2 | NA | TGTGCCAGCAGCCAAGGTAGCGGGATATCGAATGAGCAGTTCTTC | CASSQGSGISNEQFF
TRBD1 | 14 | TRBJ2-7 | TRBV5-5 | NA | TGTGCCAGCAGTCAAAGGGACAGGGCCTACGAGCAGTACTTC | CASSQRDRAYEQYF
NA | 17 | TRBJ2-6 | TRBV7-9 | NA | TGTGCCAGCAGTCCCTGGGGCCTCAGCTCTGGGGCCAACGTCCTGACTTTC | CASSPWGLSSGANVLTF
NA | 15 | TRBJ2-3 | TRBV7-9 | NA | TGTGCCAGCAGCCCCCGGGACCGGGTAATGGATACGCAGTATTTT | CASSPRDRVMDTQYF
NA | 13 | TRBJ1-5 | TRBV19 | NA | TGTGCCAGTAGTATTTCAGTTTTTCAGCCCCAGCATTTT | CASSISVFQPQHF
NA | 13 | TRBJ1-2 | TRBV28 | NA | TGTGCCAGCAAACGGGGAGGGGACTATGGCTACACCTTC | CASKRGGDYGYTF
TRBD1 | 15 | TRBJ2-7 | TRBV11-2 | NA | TGTGCCAGCAGCGTCGCCGGGACAGGGACGGGGGAGCAGTACTTC | CASSVAGTGTGEQYF
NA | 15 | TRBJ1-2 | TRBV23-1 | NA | TGCGCCAGCAGTCAACCTGAGCCGGGACCATATGGCTACACCTTC | CASSQPEPGPYGYTF
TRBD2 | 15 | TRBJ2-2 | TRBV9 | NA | TGTGCCAGCAGCGTAACTAGCGGCAACACCGGGGAGCTGTTTTTT | CASSVTSGNTGELFF
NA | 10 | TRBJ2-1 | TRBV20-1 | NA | TGCAGTGCGAGAAACAATGAGCAGTTCTTC | CSARNNEQFF
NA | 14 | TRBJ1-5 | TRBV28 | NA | TGTGCCAGCAGTTTACTCCAGGGGAATCAGCCCCAGCATTTT | CASSLLQGNQPQHF
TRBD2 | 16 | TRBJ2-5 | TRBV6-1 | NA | TGTGCCAGCAGTGCGAGTAGCGGGAGATTAGGAGAGACCCAGTACTTC | CASSASSGRLGETQYF
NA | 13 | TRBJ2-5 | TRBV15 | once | TGTGCCACCAGCAGCCCGGTGGTCGAGACCCAGTACTTC | CATSSPVVETQYF
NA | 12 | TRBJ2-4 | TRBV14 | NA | TGTGCCAGCAGCCAAGATAGGATAGTTCAGTACTTC | CASSQDRIVQYF
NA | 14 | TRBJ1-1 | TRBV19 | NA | TGTGCCAGTAGAAGGGGAGGGGAGAACACTGAAGCTTTCTTT | CASRRGGENTEAFF
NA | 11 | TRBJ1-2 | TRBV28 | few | TGTGCCAGCAGTTTAACCTATGGCTACACCTTC | CASSLTYGYTF
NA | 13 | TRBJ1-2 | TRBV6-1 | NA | TGTGCCAGCAGTGAAGTGGGGACGGGAGGCTACACCTTC | CASSEVGTGGYTF
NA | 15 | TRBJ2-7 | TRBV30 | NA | TGTGCCTGGAGCCCCGCAGGGGCGGGCCCCTACGAGCAGTACTTC | CAWSPAGAGPYEQYF
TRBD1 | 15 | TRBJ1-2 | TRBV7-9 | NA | TGTGCCAGCAGCAAGGGACAGGGGCTCGACTATGGCTACACCTTC | CASSKGQGLDYGYTF
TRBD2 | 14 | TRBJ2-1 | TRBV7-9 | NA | TGTGCCAGCACCCGGGAGGATTCCTACAATGGGCAGTTCTTC | CASTREDSYNGQFF
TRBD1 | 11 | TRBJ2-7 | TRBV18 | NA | TGTGCCAGCTCGCCGGGACAGGGAGGGTACTTC | CASSPGQGGYF
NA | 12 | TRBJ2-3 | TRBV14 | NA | TGTGCCAGCAGCCAAGTTGCAGATACGCAGTATTTT | CASSQVADTQYF
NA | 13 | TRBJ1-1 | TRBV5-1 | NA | TGCGCCAGCAGCCTCCTGGGGAACACTGAAGCTTTCTTT | CASSLLGNTEAFF
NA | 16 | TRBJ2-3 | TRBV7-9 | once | TGTGCCAGCAGCTTGACTGGCGGACTTAGAGCAGATACGCAGTATTTT | CASSLTGGLRADTQYF
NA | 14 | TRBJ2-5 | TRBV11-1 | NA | TGTGCCAGCAGTATAGGTAGTCAGGGGGAGACCCAGTACTTC | CASSIGSQGETQYF